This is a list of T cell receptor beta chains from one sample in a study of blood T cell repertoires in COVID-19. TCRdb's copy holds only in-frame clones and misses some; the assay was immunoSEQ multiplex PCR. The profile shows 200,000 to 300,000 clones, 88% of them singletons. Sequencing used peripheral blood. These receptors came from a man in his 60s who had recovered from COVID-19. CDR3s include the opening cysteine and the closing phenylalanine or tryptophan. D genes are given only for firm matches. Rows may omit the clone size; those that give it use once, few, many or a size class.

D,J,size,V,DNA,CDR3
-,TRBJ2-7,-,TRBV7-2,TGTGCCAGCAGCTTGAGCCGGGTCGCCTACGAGCAGTACTTC,CASSLSRVAYEQYF
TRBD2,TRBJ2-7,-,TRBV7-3,TGTGCCAGCAGCTCGGGACTAGCCGGCGAGCAGTACTTC,CASSSGLAGEQYF
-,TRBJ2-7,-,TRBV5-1,TGCGCCAGCAGCGGTGATAGCTCCTACGAGCAGTACTTC,CASSGDSSYEQYF
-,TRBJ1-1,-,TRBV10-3,TGTGCCATCAGCGGAGGGGCTGAAGCTTTCTTT,CAISGGAEAFF
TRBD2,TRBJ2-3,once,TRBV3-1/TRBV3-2,TGTGCCAGCAGCCCCGCAGCGGGGGCCGCAGATACGCAGTATTTT,CASSPAAGAADTQYF
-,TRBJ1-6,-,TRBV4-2,TGTGCCAGCAGCCGCAAACAGGGAGATGTTCCCCTCCACTTT,CASSRKQGDVPLHF
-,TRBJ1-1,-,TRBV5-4,TGTGCCAGCAGCTTGGATGTATTGAACACTGAAGCTTTCTTT,CASSLDVLNTEAFF
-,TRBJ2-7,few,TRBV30,TGTGCCTGGAGTTACAGCTCCCTCCCCGAGCAGTACTTC,CAWSYSSLPEQYF
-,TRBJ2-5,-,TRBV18,TGTGCCAGCTCACCAACAACAGTTCAAGAGACCCAGTACTTC,CASSPTTVQETQYF
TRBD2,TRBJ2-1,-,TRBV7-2,TGTGCCAGCAGCTTAGGGACTAGCGGGGGGGCCGGTAGGAATGAGCAGTTCTTC,CASSLGTSGGAGRNEQFF
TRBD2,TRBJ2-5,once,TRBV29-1,TGCAGCGTTGTGCGACTAGCGGGGTCTGGAGAGACCCAGTACTTC,CSVVRLAGSGETQYF
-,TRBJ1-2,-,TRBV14,TGTGCCAGCAGCCAAGATACGTTGTCGGCCGCGGTCGTCTATGGCTACACCTTC,CASSQDTLSAAVVYGYTF